A single sample is the source of the 16 T cell receptor beta chains below, sequenced in a study of blood T cell repertoires in COVID-19. Measured with immunoSEQ multiplex PCR; TCRdb has only the in-frame clones, and not every one. The top ten clones hold 10% to 15% of a sample with roughly 200,000 clones, roughly four fifths of them seen once. Sequenced sample: PBMCs or T cells enriched from blood (not recorded which). The receptor set was obtained from a man aged 35 to 55 who had recovered from COVID-19.

This clone was seen a handful of times. V gene TRBV7-3 combines with J gene TRBJ2-2; possible D gene TRBD1, 5 bases. This CDR3 has 13 residues. Trimming removed 5 bases at V and 5 bases at J, with 9 bases between. The germline V gene has CDR1 SGHTA and CDR2 FQGTGA. CDR3 region: CASSPPGTGELFF. The DNA of the CDR3 is TGTGCCAGCAGCCCCCCAGGGACCGGGGAGCTGTTTTTT.

This chain connects TRBV27 to TRBJ2-7; TRBD1 is a possible D gene (6 bases). Trimming stripped 9 bases from V and 0 bases from J, with 18 bases between. The CDR3 loop spans 15 amino acids. Germline CDR1 is MNHEY and CDR2 is SMNVEV (reference sequence). DNA for the CDR3: TGTGCCAGTAGGCGGGCCGGACAGTTCTCCTACGAGCAGTACTTC. Translated, it gives CASRRAGQFSYEQYF.

The CDR3 DNA reads as TGTGCCAGCAGCCTCGGGACAGGGAATGAAAAACTGTTTTTT. Its translation is CASSLGTGNEKLFF. The chain couples TRBV4-2 to TRBJ1-4; 9 bases fit TRBD1. J gave up 5 bases and V 4 bases, and 2 bases lay outside the gene matches. The V gene's germline CDR1 is LGHNA and CDR2 YNFKEQ. The CDR3 is 14 residues long.

This rearrangement joins TRBV7-9 to TRBJ2-1, with D possibly TRBD1 on 5 matching bases. V lost 3 bases, J lost 9 bases, and 12 bases lay in between. CDR1 and CDR2 (germline): SEHNR, FQNEAQ (reference sequence). The length of the CDR3 is 13 residues. The CDR3 DNA sequence: TGTGCCAGCAGCTTGGCTGGAGACAGTGAGCAGTTCTTC. Translated, it gives CASSLAGDSEQFF. The whole variable domain, remainder taken from reference TRBV7-9 and TRBJ2-1, is DTGVSQNPRHKITKRGQNVTFRCDPISEHNRLYWYRQTLGQGPEFLTYFQNEAQLEKSRLLSDRFSAERPKGSFSTLEIQRTEQGDSAMYLCASSLAGDSEQFFGPGTRLTVL.

This clone has just one count. The chain links TRBV11-2 to TRBJ2-7; D is undetermined. This CDR3 has 12 residues. V was clipped by 5 bases and J by 1 base, with 6 bases between them. CDR1 is SGHAT and CDR2 is FQNNGV in the germline V gene. CDR3 sequence: CASSLESYEQYV. CDR3 DNA sequence: TGTGCCAGCAGCCTCGAGTCCTACGAGCAGTACGTC.

The chain has TRBV2 and TRBJ2-7; TRBD1 matches 9 bases. J lost 0 bases, V lost 5 bases, and 2 bases had no gene match. This CDR3 is 14 amino acids long. Germline V gene sequence: CDR1 SNHLY, CDR2 FYNNEI. CDR3 loop: CASSPQGASYEQYV. CDR3 nucleotide sequence: TGTGCCAGCAGTCCACAGGGGGCCTCCTACGAGCAGTACGTC.

The chain has TRBV5-1 and TRBJ2-2; D is undetermined. The V end lost 4 bases, the J end lost 0 bases, and 10 bases lay between the germline ends. The CDR3 spans 15 residues. Germline assignment: CDR1 SGHRS and CDR2 YFSETQ. The CDR3: CASSPTYSNTGELFF. The CDR3 nucleotides read TGCGCCAGCAGCCCGACATATTCGAACACCGGGGAGCTGTTTTTT.

J is TRBJ2-1 and V is TRBV7-9, with 8 bases lining up with TRBD2. J lost 1 base, V lost 5 bases, and 13 bases had no gene match. The CDR3 has 18 residues. Germline V lookup: CDR1 SEHNR, CDR2 FQNEAQ (reference sequence). The CDR3 DNA is TGTGCCAGCAGCCAGACAGCGGGAGTAGGCGGATCCTACAATGAGCAGTTCTTC. It codes for CASSQTAGVGGSYNEQFF.

This chain connects TRBV28 to TRBJ1-2; no clear D gene. Deletions cut 6 bases from V and 7 bases from J, with 9 bases between. Germline V gives CDR1 MDHEN, CDR2 SYDVKM. There are 11 residues in the CDR3. CDR3 bases: TGTGCCAGCAGCTTGAACACTGGCTACACCTTC. Translation: CASSLNTGYTF.

As DNA, the CDR3 is TGTGCCAGTAGCATTTCGGGGGGCTGGGGGCAGTATTTT. Protein: CASSISGGWGQYF. This rearrangement joins TRBV19 to TRBJ2-3; possible D gene TRBD2, 7 bases. This CDR3 is 13 amino acids long. CDR1 and CDR2 from the germline V gene are LNHDA and SQIVND (reference sequence). Trimming took off 6 bases at V and 11 bases at J, with 18 bases between the two ends.

The chain joins TRBV4-2 to TRBJ2-1, with a tentative D call TRBD1 (6 bases). This CDR3 has 15 residues. Germline V gene data show CDR1 as LGHNA and CDR2 as YNFKEQ. Between the trimmed V and J ends, which lost 0 bases and 6 bases, there was a span of 12 bases. CDR3 sequence: CASSQDGAGANEQFF. The CDR3, as DNA: TGTGCCAGCAGCCAAGACGGGGCAGGGGCCAATGAGCAGTTCTTC.

This clone has more than one count but fewer than ten. The chain links TRBV7-6 to TRBJ2-2; unclear D gene. This CDR3 comprises 16 residues. V was pared by 3 bases and J by 2 bases, with 13 bases between. From germline, CDR1 is SGHVS and CDR2 FNYEAQ. DNA of the CDR3: TGTGCCAGCAGCTTTAATGAAGGCGGAAACACCGGGGAGCTGTTTTTT. It encodes CASSFNEGGNTGELFF.

CDR3 amino acids: CASSLVTGGYNSPLHF. The CDR3 nucleotides are TGTGCCAGCAGCTTGGTGACAGGGGGCTATAATTCACCCCTCCACTTT. The rearrangement links TRBV5-4 to TRBJ1-6; 9 bases line up with TRBD1. Trimming cost V 0 bases and J 3 bases; bases outside gene matches: 1. Germline values: CDR1 SGHNT, CDR2 YYREEE (reference sequence). This CDR3 spans 16 amino acids.

In its sample, this clone was seen once. This chain links TRBV5-4 with TRBJ2-7; a weak D match, TRBD2 (6 bases). CDR1 and CDR2 (germline): SGHNT, YYREEE (reference sequence). Deletions cut 3 bases from V and 2 bases from J, with 21 bases between. The CDR3 loop spans 17 amino acids. The CDR3 DNA sequence: TGTGCCAGCAGCTCTCTTTCCCAATCGGGAGCAACCTACGAGCAGTACGTC. Its protein product is CASSSLSQSGATYEQYV.

A single count supports this clone. The J gene is TRBJ1-1, the V gene TRBV30, with D possibly TRBD1 on 5 matching bases. Between the trimmed V and J ends, which lost 2 bases and 5 bases, there was a span of 15 bases. From germline, CDR1 is GTSNPN and CDR2 SVGIG (reference sequence). The CDR3 is made up of 14 amino acids. The CDR3 nucleotides read TGTGCCTGGAGTTACAGGTCCCAGTGGACTGAAGCTTTCTTT. It translates to CAWSYRSQWTEAFF.

The gene calls are TRBV5-1 and TRBJ2-1, with 8 positions matching TRBD2. The CDR3 has 14 amino acids. Germline CDR1 is SGHRS and CDR2 is YFSETQ. The ends lost 4 bases at V and 6 bases at J; junction bases unmatched: 6. The CDR3 nucleotides are TGCGCCAGCAGCCTGGGGACTAGTTCCAATGAGCAGTTCTTC. This sequence encodes CASSLGTSSNEQFF.